This T cell receptor beta chain was profiled in a study of regulatory T cells in long-lasting Graves disease. Time point given: newly diagnosed GD, antithyroid drugs for less than 3 months. PBMC RNA served as the TCR library source. The germline V gene has CDR1 LGHDT and CDR2 YNNKEL (reference sequence). With 4 bases removed from V and 10 bases from J, the gap between germline ends came to 17 bases. The CDR3 is 14 residues long. Findings and limits, study-wide: Exclusively peripheral blood, rather than thyroid tissue, was studied.

Investigators prepared the TCR beta libraries by applying iRepertoire HTBI primers and Arm-PCR of CDR3 regions. TCRdb called the multiplex PCR reads again in MiXCR, with one record for every CDR3 protein. The sample records more than 300,000 distinct CDR3 sequences, around 15% being singletons. A remark on this clonotype: What it binds is not known. A much larger clone is a single base away; this may be a read error.

These data also featured in a second study, about T cells in Graves' hyperthyroidism and ophthalmopathy.

The V gene is TRBV3-1, the J gene TRBJ2-1; possibly TRBD2 for D (6 bases). Sequencing was performed on peripheral blood mononuclear cells (PBMCs), taken at new diagnosis, from a patient treated with antithyroid drugs. The sequence was obtained from a woman younger than 30 with Graves disease. Here the CDR3 DNA reads TGTGCCAGCAGCCTCTCCGGGAGATCCTACGAGCAGTTCTTC. This translates into CASSLSGRSYEQFF.